The clone carrying this T cell receptor beta chain was counted many times. Its antigen remains unknown. This sample was taken from a study of early T cells in non-severe SARS-CoV-2 infection. In the study overall: It was bulk RNA from unsorted whole blood that was sequenced, and the chains were unpaired.

Overall study results and limits: VDJdb matches were skewed toward anti-spike CD8 T cell responses.

After removal of 2 bases from V and 11 bases from J, the junction contained 10 bases not matched to a gene. Germline V lookup: CDR1 KGHSH, CDR2 LQKENI. The CDR3 is 14 residues long. Attachment of unique molecular identifiers was made to individual cDNA molecules. TCRdb re-called the 5' RACE reads through MiXCR, storing one row per CDR3 protein. The sample shows some 56,000 distinct CDR3 sequences, 10% to 13% of them seen only once. The sequenced sample was whole blood. The chain employs TRBV18 and TRBJ1-1; 8 bases agree with TRBD1. This receptor was identified in an adult who was a healthcare worker with PCR-confirmed SARS-CoV-2 infection or an uninfected control (not recorded which). The CDR3 loop is CASSPEGQGSTAFF. The CDR3 DNA is TGTGCCAGCTCACCAGAAGGACAGGGCTCAACGGCTTTCTTT.